This T cell receptor beta chain is from a study of cytomegalovirus exposure and HLA in healthy donors. The germline V gene encodes CDR1 MRHNA and CDR2 SNTAGT. V shed 9 bases and J 10 bases; nucleotides not matched to a gene: 12. This CDR3 region has 12 residues. The PCR contained 60 Vbeta and 13 Jbeta primers. Produced via immunoSEQ multiplex PCR; TCRdb's table is partial and in-frame only. The sample lists some 100,000 clones, 70% to 75% seen once, with more than 15% in the top ten. Sequencing was performed on PBMCs. The V and J genes are TRBV6-4 and TRBJ2-7, with TRBD2 matching 7 bases. The receptor's source is a woman aged 18-29 years in good health and CMV-seropositive. The CDR3 nucleotides read TGTGCCAGGCGAAGGGAGGGGTCACAACAGTACTTC. The encoded protein is CARRREGSQQYF.